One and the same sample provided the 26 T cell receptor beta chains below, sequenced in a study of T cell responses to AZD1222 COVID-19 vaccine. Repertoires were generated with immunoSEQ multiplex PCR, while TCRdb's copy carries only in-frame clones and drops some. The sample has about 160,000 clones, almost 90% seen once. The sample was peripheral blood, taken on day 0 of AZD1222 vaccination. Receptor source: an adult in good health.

The CDR3 DNA reads as TGTGCCAGCAGTTGGACGAGGGAAAACTACACCTTC. As protein: CASSWTRENYTF. This chain joins TRBV12-3 or TRBV12-4 and TRBJ1-2; D unresolved. CDR3 length equals 12 residues. V lost 4 bases to trimming and J lost 10 bases, with 13 bases between them.

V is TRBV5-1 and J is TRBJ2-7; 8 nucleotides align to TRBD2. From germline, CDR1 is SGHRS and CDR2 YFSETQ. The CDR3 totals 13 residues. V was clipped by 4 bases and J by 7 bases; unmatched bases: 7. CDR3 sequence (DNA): TGCGCCAGCAGCGGGACTATAGCGGGGGAGCAGTACTTC. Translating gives CASSGTIAGEQYF.

The CDR3 loop reads CASRRGTVQGEKLFF. The CDR3 coding sequence is TGTGCCAGCAGGAGAGGGACAGTTCAGGGTGAAAAACTGTTTTTT. The chain carries TRBV7-2 and TRBJ1-4; 7 positions match TRBD1. The germline CDR1 and CDR2 sequences are SGHTA and FQGNSA. The length of the CDR3 is 15 residues. The V gene end was trimmed by 6 bases and the J gene end by 7 bases; junction bases not matched to a gene: 11.

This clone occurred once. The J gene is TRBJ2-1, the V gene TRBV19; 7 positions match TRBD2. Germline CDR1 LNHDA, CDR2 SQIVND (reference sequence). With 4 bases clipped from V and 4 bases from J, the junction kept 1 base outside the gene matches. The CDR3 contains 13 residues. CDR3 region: CASSRGLYNEQFF. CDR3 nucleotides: TGTGCCAGTAGTAGGGGACTATACAATGAGCAGTTCTTC.

The CDR3 DNA sequence: TGTGCCAGCAGCTTAGGAGGGGGATCCTACAATGAGCAGTTCTTC. Translation: CASSLGGGSYNEQFF. The V call is TRBV7-8, the J call TRBJ2-1; possibly TRBD1 for D (6 bases). Germline CDR1 and CDR2: SGHVS and FQNEAQ. This CDR3 contains 15 residues. Trimming left V 1 base short and J 1 base short, with 8 bases between.

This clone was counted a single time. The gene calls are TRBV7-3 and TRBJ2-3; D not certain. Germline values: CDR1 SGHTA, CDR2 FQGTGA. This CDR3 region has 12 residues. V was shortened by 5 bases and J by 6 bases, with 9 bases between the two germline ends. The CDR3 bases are TGTGCCAGCAGCCCCTCCGAGGATACGCAGTATTTT. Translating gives CASSPSEDTQYF.

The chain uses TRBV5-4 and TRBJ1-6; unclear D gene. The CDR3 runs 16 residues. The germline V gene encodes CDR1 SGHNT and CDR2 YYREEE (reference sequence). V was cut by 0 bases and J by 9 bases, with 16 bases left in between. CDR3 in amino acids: CASSLVPGPTSSPLHF. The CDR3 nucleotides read TGTGCCAGCAGCTTGGTTCCCGGACCCACAAGTTCACCCCTCCACTTT.

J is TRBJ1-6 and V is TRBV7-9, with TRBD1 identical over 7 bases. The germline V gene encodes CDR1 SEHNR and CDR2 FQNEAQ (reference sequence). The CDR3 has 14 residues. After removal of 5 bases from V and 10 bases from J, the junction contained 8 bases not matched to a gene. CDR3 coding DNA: TGTGCCAGCAGCACCGGGACAGAAAGGTCACCCCTCCACTTT. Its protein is CASSTGTERSPLHF.

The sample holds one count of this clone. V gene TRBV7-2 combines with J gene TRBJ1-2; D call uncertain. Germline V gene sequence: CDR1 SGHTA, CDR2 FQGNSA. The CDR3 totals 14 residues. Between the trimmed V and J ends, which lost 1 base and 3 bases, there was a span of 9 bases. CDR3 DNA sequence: TGTGCCAGCAGCTTAGAGACGAGGGACTATGGCTACACCTTC. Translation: CASSLETRDYGYTF.

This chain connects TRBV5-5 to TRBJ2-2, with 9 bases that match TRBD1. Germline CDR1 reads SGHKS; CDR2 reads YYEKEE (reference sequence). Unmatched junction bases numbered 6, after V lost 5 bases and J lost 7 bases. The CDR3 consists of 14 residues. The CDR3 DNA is TGTGCCAGCAGAGGACAGGGGAGAGGCGGGGAGCTGTTTTTT. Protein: CASRGQGRGGELFF.

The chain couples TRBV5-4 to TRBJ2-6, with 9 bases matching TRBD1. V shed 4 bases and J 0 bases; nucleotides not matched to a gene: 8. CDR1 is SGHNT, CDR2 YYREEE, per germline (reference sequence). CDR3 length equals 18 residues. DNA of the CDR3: TGTGCCAGCAGCGAGCCGGGACAGGGAGTCTCTGGGGCCAACGTCCTGACTTTC. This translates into CASSEPGQGVSGANVLTF.

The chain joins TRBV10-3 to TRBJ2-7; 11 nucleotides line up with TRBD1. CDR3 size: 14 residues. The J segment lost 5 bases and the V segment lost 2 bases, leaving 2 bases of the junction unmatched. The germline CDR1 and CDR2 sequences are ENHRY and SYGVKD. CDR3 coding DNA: TGTGCCATCAGTGAGAGGACAGGGGGCAACGAGCAGTACTTC. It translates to CAISERTGGNEQYF.

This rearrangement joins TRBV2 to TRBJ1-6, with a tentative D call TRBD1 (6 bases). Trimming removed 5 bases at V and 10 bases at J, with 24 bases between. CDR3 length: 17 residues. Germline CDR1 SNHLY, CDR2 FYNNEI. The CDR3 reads CASSHRLEQGSPSPLHF. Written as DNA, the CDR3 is TGTGCCAGCAGTCACCGTCTTGAACAGGGATCCCCCTCACCCCTCCACTTT.

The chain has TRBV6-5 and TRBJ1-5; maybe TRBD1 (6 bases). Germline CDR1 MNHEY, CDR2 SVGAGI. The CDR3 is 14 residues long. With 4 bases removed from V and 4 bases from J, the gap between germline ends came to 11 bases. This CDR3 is CASSLQGWNQPQHF. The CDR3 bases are TGTGCCAGCAGTTTACAGGGTTGGAATCAGCCCCAGCATTTT.

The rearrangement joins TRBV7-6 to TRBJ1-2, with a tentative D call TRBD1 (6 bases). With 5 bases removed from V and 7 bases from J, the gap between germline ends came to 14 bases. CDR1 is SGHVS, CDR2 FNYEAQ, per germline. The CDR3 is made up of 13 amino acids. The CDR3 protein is CASSLRGGGGYTF. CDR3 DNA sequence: TGTGCCAGCAGCCTCCGGGGAGGGGGTGGCTACACCTTC.

CDR3 residues: CASSFGPVNEKLFF. DNA of the CDR3: TGTGCCAGCAGTTTTGGGCCAGTTAATGAAAAACTGTTTTTT. The chain joins TRBV28 to TRBJ1-4; D is undetermined. Germline V gives CDR1 MDHEN, CDR2 SYDVKM. With 3 bases removed from V and 4 bases from J, the gap between germline ends came to 9 bases. This CDR3 has 14 residues. Variable domain in full (rest from reference TRBV28 and TRBJ1-4): DVKVTQSSRYLVKRTGEKVFLECVQDMDHENMFWYRQDPGLGLRLIYFSYDVKMKEKGDIPEGYSVSREKKERFSLILESASTNQTSMYLCASSFGPVNEKLFFGSGTQLSVL.

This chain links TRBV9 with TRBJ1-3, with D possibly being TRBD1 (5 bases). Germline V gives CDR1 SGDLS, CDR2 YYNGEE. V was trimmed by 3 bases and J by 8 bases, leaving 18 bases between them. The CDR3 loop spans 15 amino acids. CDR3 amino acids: CASSGRDPLKHTIYF. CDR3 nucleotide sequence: TGTGCCAGCAGCGGCCGGGACCCCCTTAAGCACACCATATATTTT. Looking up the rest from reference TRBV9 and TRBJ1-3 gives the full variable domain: DSGVTQTPKHLITATGQRVTLRCSPRSGDLSVYWYQQSLDQGLQFLIQYYNGEERAKGNILERFSAQQFPDLHSELNLSSLELGDSALYFCASSGRDPLKHTIYFGEGSWLTVV.

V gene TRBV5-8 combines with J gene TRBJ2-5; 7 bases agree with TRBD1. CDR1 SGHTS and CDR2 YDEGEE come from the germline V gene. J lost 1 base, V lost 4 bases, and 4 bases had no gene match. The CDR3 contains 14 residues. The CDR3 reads CASSTGTAQETQYF. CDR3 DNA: TGTGCCAGCAGCACTGGGACAGCCCAAGAGACCCAGTACTTC.

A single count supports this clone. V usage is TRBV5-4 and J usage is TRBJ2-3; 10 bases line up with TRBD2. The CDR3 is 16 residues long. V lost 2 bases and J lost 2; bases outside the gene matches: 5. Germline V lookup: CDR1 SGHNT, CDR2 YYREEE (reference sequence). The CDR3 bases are TGTGCCAGCAGCTTAGGGCTAGCGGGGGACACAGATACGCAGTATTTT. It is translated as CASSLGLAGDTDTQYF.

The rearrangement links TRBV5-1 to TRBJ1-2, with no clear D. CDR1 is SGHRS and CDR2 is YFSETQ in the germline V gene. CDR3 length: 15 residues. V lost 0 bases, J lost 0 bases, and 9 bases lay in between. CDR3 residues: CASSLEPGANYGYTF. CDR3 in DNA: TGCGCCAGCAGCTTGGAACCCGGGGCTAACTATGGCTACACCTTC. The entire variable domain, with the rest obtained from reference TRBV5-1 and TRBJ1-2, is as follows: KAGVTQTPRYLIKTRGQQVTLSCSPISGHRSVSWYQQTPGQGLQFLFEYFSETQRNKGNFPGRFSGRQFSNSRSEMNVSTLELGDSALYLCASSLEPGANYGYTFGSGTRLTVV.

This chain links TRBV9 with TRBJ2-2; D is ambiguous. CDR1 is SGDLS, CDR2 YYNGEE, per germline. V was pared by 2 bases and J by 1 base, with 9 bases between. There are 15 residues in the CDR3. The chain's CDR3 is CASSVSGLNTGELFF. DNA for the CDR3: TGTGCCAGCAGCGTTTCTGGTCTGAACACCGGGGAGCTGTTTTTT.

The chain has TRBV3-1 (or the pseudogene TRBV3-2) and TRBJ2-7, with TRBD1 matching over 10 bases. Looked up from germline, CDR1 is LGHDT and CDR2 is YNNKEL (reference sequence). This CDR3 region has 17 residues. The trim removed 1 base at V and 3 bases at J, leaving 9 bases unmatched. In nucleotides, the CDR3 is TGTGCCAGCAGCCAAGGGGCGGGGGACAGGGGCCTCTACGAGCAGTACTTC. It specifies CASSQGAGDRGLYEQYF.

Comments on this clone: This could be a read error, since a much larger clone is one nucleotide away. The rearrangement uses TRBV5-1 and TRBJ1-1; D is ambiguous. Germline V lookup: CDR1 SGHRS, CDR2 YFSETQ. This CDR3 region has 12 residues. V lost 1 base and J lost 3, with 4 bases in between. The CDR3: CASSLQDTEAFF. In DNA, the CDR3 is TGCGCCAGCAGCTTGCAGGACACTGAAGCTTTCTTT.

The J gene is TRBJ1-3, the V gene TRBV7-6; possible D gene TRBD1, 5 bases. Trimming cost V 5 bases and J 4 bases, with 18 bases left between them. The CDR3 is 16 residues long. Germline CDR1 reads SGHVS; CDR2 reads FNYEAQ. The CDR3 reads CASSPLRGGGGNTIYF. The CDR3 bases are TGTGCCAGCAGCCCCCTCCGCGGGGGAGGCGGAAACACCATATATTTT.

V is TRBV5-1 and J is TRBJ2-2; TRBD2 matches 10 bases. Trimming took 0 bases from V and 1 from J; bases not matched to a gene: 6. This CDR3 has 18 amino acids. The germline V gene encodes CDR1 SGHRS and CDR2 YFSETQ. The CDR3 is CASSLEGSSGGNTGELFF. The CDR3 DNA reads TGCGCCAGCAGCTTGGAAGGGTCTAGCGGGGGGAACACCGGGGAGCTGTTTTTT.

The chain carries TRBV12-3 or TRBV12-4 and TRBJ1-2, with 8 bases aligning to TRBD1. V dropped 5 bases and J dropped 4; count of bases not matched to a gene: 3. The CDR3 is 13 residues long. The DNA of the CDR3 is TGTGCCAGCAGTGGACAGGGCTTCTATGGCTACACCTTC. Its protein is CASSGQGFYGYTF.